This T cell receptor (beta chain) was recorded in a study of cytomegalovirus exposure and HLA in healthy donors. Study as a whole: As released early, the data held 85 million to 95 million unique TCRs from HLA-typed donors.

Broader study findings: Clonal expansion, a later analysis showed, was greater in HLA-associated TCR beta chains than in equally common others. Researchers reported in a later analysis that a missense DCLRE1C variant was tied to TCR beta V- and J-gene trimming.

When sampled, the donors appeared nominally healthy, though they likely had unrecorded immune exposures. The PCR contained 60 Vbeta and 13 Jbeta primers. Profiled with immunoSEQ multiplex PCR; TCRdb holds only in-frame clones, not every one. The sample consists of approximately 160,000 clones, 65% to 80% of them appearing once. In the case of this clone: Its cognate antigen is unknown.

This CDR3 is built from 13 residues. Germline V lookup: CDR1 SQVTM, CDR2 ANQGSEA. V shed 3 bases, J shed 9 bases, and the junction held 7 bases outside the gene matches. The rearrangement uses TRBV29-1 and TRBJ2-4; 8 bases match TRBD2. This clonotype was obtained from a woman in her forties in good health and CMV-seropositive. Sample: PBMCs. For the CDR3, the DNA is TGCAGCGTTGAGAAGGTCGGGGGGGCCATTCAGTACTTC. Translation gives CSVEKVGGAIQYF.